The TCR beta chain described here comes from a study of shared T cell receptors in the human thymus. Measured with immunoSEQ multiplex PCR; TCRdb has only the in-frame clones, and not every one. The data show some 700,000 clones, around 85% seen once. The same sample was also used in a study of human thymus T cells.

Sequencing was performed on thymocytes. The sequence derives from a girl under three years old with a congenital heart defect.

The CDR3 DNA sequence: TGTGCCAGCAGCTCGAGGGGGTGGGTCGGGGCCTTCGATACGCAGTATTTT. Translating it yields CASSSRGWVGAFDTQYF. The rearrangement joins TRBV5-4 to TRBJ2-3, with a possible D match to TRBD1 (6 bases). V was shortened by 3 bases and J by 6 bases, with 23 bases between the two germline ends. CDR1 is SGHNT, CDR2 YYREEE, per germline (reference sequence). CDR3 length: 17 residues.